The present T cell receptor beta chain was sequenced within a study of blood T cells in healthy people across ages. Study results and caveats: The recorded TCR beta diversity per million T cells decreased in a roughly linear manner with age.

Germline values: CDR1 MNHEY, CDR2 SVGEGT. The CDR3 is made up of 16 amino acids. Alongside a J-beta primer mix, a sample-barcoded 5' primer served in a second PCR lasting roughly 7 to 11 cycles. TCRdb ran MiXCR on the 5' RACE reads and lists one entry per CDR3 protein. This sample has roughly 1.7 million distinct CDR3 sequences, with about 35% found just once. The table lists this clonotype with a few counts. Its cognate antigen is unknown. One junction end disagrees with the germline gene, perhaps due to a read error. Sequencing input: blood. V gene TRBV6-2 or TRBV6-3 combines with J gene TRBJ2-1, with 11 bases matching TRBD2. The TCR comes from a woman aged 25 to 39 in good health. The CDR3 loop reads CASSLGLAGTDNEQFF. CDR3 nucleotide sequence: TGTGCCAGCAGTCTTGGACTAGCGGGTACCGACAATGAACAGTTCTTC.